This T cell receptor (beta chain) was sequenced during a study of technical replicates of blood from a few donors. Repertoires were generated with immunoSEQ multiplex PCR, while TCRdb's copy carries only in-frame clones and drops some. The sample records 75,000 to 100,000 clones, about 94% being singletons. CDR3 size: 16 residues. The V and J ends lost 5 bases and 3 bases respectively, with 20 bases between them. Looked up from germline, CDR1 is PRHDT and CDR2 is FYEKMQ (reference sequence). Sequenced input: T cells isolated from PBMCs. V and J are TRBV13 and TRBJ2-7; weak D call: TRBD1 (7 bases). This TCR came from a human donor in good health. CDR3 DNA sequence: TGTGCCAGCAGCCCCGGCGGGACAGCCTACTTCTACGAGCAGTACTTC. This sequence encodes CASSPGGTAYFYEQYF.